One TCR beta chain is described in this entry. This clonotype was seen more than once but under ten times. Its antigen is currently not known. There are no base qualities to consult, and no much larger clone falls within one base. For sequencing, an Illumina HiSeq 2500 was employed. TCR beta libraries were prepared by quantitative 5'-RACE with molecular barcodes. The paper's processing steps were these. A new computational method based on a probabilistic model of VDJ rearrangement was used to identify disease-linked TCR variants. TCRdb trimmed public reads at Q25 via fastp, called clones via MiXCR and kept in-frame beta chains. Each CDR3 protein appears once, grouped with its most common genes and DNA. The V and J calls reflect TCRdb's pipeline rather than the authors' work. Counted in this sample were around 130,000 distinct CDR3 sequences; roughly 15% of them appeared once. 25% to 40% of the sample belongs to the ten largest clones.

The data originate from a study of CD8 T cells in ankylosing spondylitis (dated by TCRdb to 2016 to 2017). General notes on the study: To find TCR variants linked to disease, the study profiled T cell receptor beta repertoires in ankylosing spondylitis patients and healthy donors. The full study cohort was made up of over 20 ankylosing spondylitis patients and 108 healthy donors. Peripheral blood was sampled, and synovial fluid was also collected from ankylosing spondylitis patients. The investigation overall reported the following: Some of the motif variants had been reported before in the synovial fluid and blood of reactive arthritis patients, a finding that suggests common disease-initiation mechanisms. Blood from ankylosing spondylitis patients appeared to be characterized by a TCR beta motif composed of roughly 8 highly homologous amino acid variants. According to the report, matched synovial fluid samples from ankylosing spondylitis patients were significantly enriched for the disease-linked clones. The disease-linked clones had a CD8+ phenotype and were found at relatively low frequencies in peripheral blood.

At the junction V is shortened by 4 bases and J by 5 bases, with 23 bases in between. CDR1 and CDR2 are read off the germline V gene as MDHEN and SYDVKM. From the cysteine up to the phenylalanine, the CDR3 has a length of 17 residues. This entry keeps only the CDR3 DNA: 51 bases, framed from base 1. The chain uses TRBV28 and TRBJ2-5; no D gene call is confident. This sequence was found in a male donor with ankylosing spondylitis. Specimen: blood, either unsorted or a sorted T cell fraction (not recorded which). The base sequence is TGTGCCAGCAGTTCCACCCCGTGGCAGACGACCTTTGAGACCCAGTACTTC. This translates into CASSSTPWQTTFETQYF.